These 9 T cell receptor beta chains share one sample of origin, sequenced in a study of OX40 agonist ivuxolimab in advanced cancers. Some clones are missing from TCRdb's copy, which holds only in-frame ones; the method was immunoSEQ multiplex PCR. Here the sample spans some 52,000 clones, 65% to 85% being singletons. This material consisted of CD4+ or CD8+ T cells sorted from blood, taken in a trial of the OX40 agonist ivuxolimab. The receptors were sampled from an adult with an advanced solid tumor such as melanoma, head and neck, liver or kidney cancer.

The chain carries TRBV28 and TRBJ2-3; the D gene is possibly TRBD2 (6 bases). Trimming left V 4 bases short and J 7 bases short, with 21 bases between. Germline V CDR1 and CDR2: MDHEN, SYDVKM. The CDR3 totals 16 residues. DNA for the CDR3: TGTGCCAGCAGTTCCCCCCGGGGGTTTGGGGGATATACGCAGTATTTT. It encodes CASSSPRGFGGYTQYF.

This clone was recorded once. The chain couples TRBV5-1 to TRBJ2-7, with 8 bases matching TRBD2. The CDR3 extends over 15 amino acids. Trimming cost V 5 bases and J 1 base; bases outside gene matches: 8. Germline V gives CDR1 SGHRS, CDR2 YFSETQ. CDR3 protein: CASSYSSGPSYEQYV. CDR3 coding DNA: TGCGCCAGCAGTTATTCTAGCGGGCCTTCCTACGAGCAGTACGTC.

This clone was recorded once. This chain joins TRBV27 and TRBJ1-1; 8 bases are shared with TRBD1. Germline CDR1 reads MNHEY; CDR2 reads SMNVEV (reference sequence). The V gene end was trimmed by 1 base and the J gene end by 0 bases; junction bases not matched to a gene: 7. The CDR3 runs to 17 residues. The CDR3 here is CASSLYGQGLMNTEAFF. CDR3 DNA: TGTGCCAGCAGTTTATACGGACAGGGACTCATGAACACTGAAGCTTTCTTT.

This clone was recorded once. The chain couples TRBV30 to TRBJ2-3; D unresolved. The length of the CDR3 is 16 residues. The V end lost 5 bases, the J end lost 6 bases, and 24 bases lay between the germline ends. Germline assignment: CDR1 GTSNPN and CDR2 SVGIG (reference sequence). For the CDR3, the DNA is TGTGCCTGGGTACCTCGTGGGCTAACTTTTGCGGATACGCAGTATTTT. As protein: CAWVPRGLTFADTQYF.

V usage is TRBV7-9 and J usage is TRBJ1-2; TRBD1 agrees at 8 bases. The CDR3 spans 16 residues. J gave up 0 bases and V 5 bases, and 8 bases lay outside the gene matches. CDR1 and CDR2 (germline): SEHNR, FQNEAQ (reference sequence). Here the CDR3 DNA reads TGTGCCAGCAGCAACGGGCGACAGGGGCCTAACTATGGCTACACCTTC. Its protein product is CASSNGRQGPNYGYTF.

The V gene is TRBV27, the J gene TRBJ2-1; 8 bases align to TRBD1. This CDR3 has 15 amino acids. Germline V gives CDR1 MNHEY, CDR2 SMNVEV (reference sequence). J was trimmed by 2 bases and V by 6 bases; bases with no gene match: 6. CDR3 nucleotides: TGTGCCAGCAGACGCGCAGGGGGCCCCTACAATGAGCAGTTCTTC. Translated, it gives CASRRAGGPYNEQFF.

This clone came up a few times. V gene TRBV18 combines with J gene TRBJ1-2; possible D gene TRBD1, 5 bases. Germline V lookup: CDR1 KGHSH, CDR2 LQKENI. Trimming cost V 3 bases and J 6 bases, with 11 bases left between them. The CDR3 length is 13 residues. The CDR3 bases are TGTGCCAGCTCACCCCAACCGGGGGATGGCTACACCTTC. As protein: CASSPQPGDGYTF. The full variable domain, its missing parts supplied by reference TRBV18 and TRBJ1-2, is NAGVMQNPRHLVRRRGQEARLRCSPMKGHSHVYWYRQLPEEGLKFMVYLQKENIIDESGMPKERFSAEFPKEGPSILRIQQVVRGDSAAYFCASSPQPGDGYTFGSGTRLTVV.

The chain combines TRBV19 with TRBJ2-2; no clear D. CDR1 is LNHDA, CDR2 SQIVND, per germline (reference sequence). This CDR3 comprises 13 residues. The ends were cut back, 7 bases at V and 7 bases at J, with 13 bases in the middle. CDR3 coding DNA: TGTGCCAGTACCCCGATGGGTTTCGGGGAGCTGTTTTTT. Its protein is CASTPMGFGELFF.

This chain connects TRBV30 to TRBJ1-2; TRBD1 might be the D (6 bases). The CDR3 contains 14 residues. Germline CDR1 GTSNPN, CDR2 SVGIG (reference sequence). V gave up 7 bases and J gave up 3 bases, with 18 bases separating them. Written as DNA, the CDR3 is TGTGCCTCCCTCAAAGAGGGGGGAGACTATGGCTACACCTTC. Translating it yields CASLKEGGDYGYTF.